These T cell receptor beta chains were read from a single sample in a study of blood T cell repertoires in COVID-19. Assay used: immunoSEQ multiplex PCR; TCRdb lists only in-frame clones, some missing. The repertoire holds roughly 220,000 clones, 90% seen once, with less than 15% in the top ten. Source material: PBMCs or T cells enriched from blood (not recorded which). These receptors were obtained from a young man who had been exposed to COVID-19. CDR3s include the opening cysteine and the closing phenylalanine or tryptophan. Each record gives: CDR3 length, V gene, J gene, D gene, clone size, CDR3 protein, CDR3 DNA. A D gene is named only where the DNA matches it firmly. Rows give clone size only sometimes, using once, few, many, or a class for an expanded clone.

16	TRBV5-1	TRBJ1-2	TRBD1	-	CASSLAGTGDSYGYTF	TGCGCCAGCAGCTTGGCCGGGACAGGGGATTCGTATGGCTACACCTTC
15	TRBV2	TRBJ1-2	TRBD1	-	CASRGQGAYDYGYTF	TGTGCCAGCAGGGGACAGGGGGCGTACGATTATGGCTACACCTTC
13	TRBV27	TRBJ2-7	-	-	CASSLSRSYEQYF	TGTGCCAGCAGTTTATCGCGAAGCTACGAGCAGTACTTC
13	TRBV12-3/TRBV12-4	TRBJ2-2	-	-	CASSLTGTGELFF	TGTGCCAGCAGTTTGACGGGCACCGGGGAGCTGTTTTTT
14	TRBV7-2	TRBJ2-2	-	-	CASSLERGTGELFF	TGTGCCAGCAGCTTAGAGCGAGGTACCGGGGAGCTGTTTTTT
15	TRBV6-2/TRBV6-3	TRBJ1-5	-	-	CASSQYTSQGAPQHF	TGTGCCAGCAGTCAGTACACCAGCCAAGGGGCGCCCCAGCATTTT
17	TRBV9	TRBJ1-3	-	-	CASSVETARRSGNTIYF	TGTGCCAGCAGCGTAGAGACAGCTCGACGCTCTGGAAACACCATATATTTT
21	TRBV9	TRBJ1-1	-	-	CASSVFPGAPGTFLENTEAFF	TGTGCCAGCAGCGTTTTCCCAGGGGCCCCCGGAACCTTTTTGGAGAACACTGAAGCTTTCTTT
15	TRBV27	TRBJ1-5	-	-	CASSFRQGSNQPQHF	TGTGCCAGCAGTTTTCGGCAGGGCTCGAATCAGCCCCAGCATTTT
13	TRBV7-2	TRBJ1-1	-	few	CASSLWGALEAFF	TGTGCCAGCAGCTTATGGGGCGCGCTTGAAGCTTTCTTT
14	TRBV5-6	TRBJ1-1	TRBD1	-	CASTRTGLNTEAFF	TGTGCCAGCACCCGGACAGGTCTGAACACTGAAGCTTTCTTT
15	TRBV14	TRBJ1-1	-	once	CASSQELAPASEAFF	TGTGCCAGCAGCCAAGAGTTAGCCCCCGCCTCTGAAGCTTTCTTT
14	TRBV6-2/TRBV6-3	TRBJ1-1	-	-	CASSYRQGFSEAFF	TGTGCCAGCAGTTACAGGCAGGGCTTCTCTGAAGCTTTCTTT
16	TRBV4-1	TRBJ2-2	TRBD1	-	CASSLRTGAITGELFF	TGCGCCAGCAGCCTTCGTACAGGGGCGATCACCGGGGAGCTGTTTTTT
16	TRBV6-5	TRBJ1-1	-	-	CASSYSSVRRNTEAFF	TGTGCCAGCAGTTACTCTAGCGTTCGAAGGAACACTGAAGCTTTCTTT
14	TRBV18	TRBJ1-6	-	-	CASSPGGTDAPLHF	TGTGCCAGCTCACCAGGGGGGACGGACGCACCCCTCCACTTT
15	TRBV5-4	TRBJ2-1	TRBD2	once	CATTSGGAVYNEQFF	TGTGCCACCACGAGCGGGGGGGCGGTATACAATGAGCAGTTCTTC
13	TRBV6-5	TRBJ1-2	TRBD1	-	CASSYEGAYGYTF	TGTGCCAGCAGTTACGAGGGGGCCTATGGCTACACCTTC
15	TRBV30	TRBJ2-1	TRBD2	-	CAWKPASGGYNEQFF	TGTGCCTGGAAGCCGGCTAGCGGGGGGTATAATGAGCAGTTCTTC
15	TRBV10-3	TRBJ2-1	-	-	CAHAAGIQTRDEQFF	TGTGCCCACGCGGCGGGCATCCAGACGCGGGATGAGCAGTTCTTC
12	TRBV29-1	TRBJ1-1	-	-	CSVEDSPTEAFF	TGCAGCGTTGAAGATTCTCCCACTGAAGCTTTCTTT
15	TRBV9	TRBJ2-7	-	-	CASSVGLAGGSEQYF	TGTGCCAGCAGCGTAGGACTCGCTGGCGGTTCCGAGCAGTACTTC
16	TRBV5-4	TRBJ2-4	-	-	CASSLDGGSAKNIQYF	TGTGCCAGCAGCTTGGATGGGGGGAGCGCCAAAAACATTCAGTACTTC
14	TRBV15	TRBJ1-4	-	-	CATSQTGSNEKLFF	TGTGCCACCAGCCAAACAGGGAGTAATGAAAAACTGTTTTTT
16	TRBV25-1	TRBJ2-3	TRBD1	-	CASSATLGTATDTQYF	TGTGCCAGCAGTGCAACACTCGGGACAGCCACAGATACGCAGTATTTT
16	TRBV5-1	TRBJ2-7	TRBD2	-	CASSPGLAGGSYEQYF	TGCGCCAGCAGCCCGGGACTAGCGGGGGGGTCTTACGAGCAGTACTTC
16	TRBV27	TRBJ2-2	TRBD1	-	CASSPTGQSLAGELFF	TGTGCCAGCAGTCCAACGGGACAGTCTTTAGCCGGGGAGCTGTTTTTT
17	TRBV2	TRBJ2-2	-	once	CASRDTGMNANTGELFF	TGTGCCAGCCGGGACACCGGAATGAACGCGAACACCGGGGAGCTGTTTTTT
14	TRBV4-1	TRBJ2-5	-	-	CASSQRSGLETQYF	TGCGCCAGCAGCCAACGATCAGGGTTAGAGACCCAGTACTTC
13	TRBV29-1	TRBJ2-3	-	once	CSVMTSGADTQYF	TGCAGCGTTATGACGAGCGGAGCAGATACGCAGTATTTT
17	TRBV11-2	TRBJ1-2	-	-	CASSSHVVVSGVYGYTF	TGTGCCAGCAGCTCACACGTGGTTGTATCGGGAGTCTATGGCTACACCTTC
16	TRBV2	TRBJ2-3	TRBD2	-	CASSRLAGGPTDTQYF	TGTGCCAGCAGTAGACTAGCGGGGGGGCCTACAGATACGCAGTATTTT
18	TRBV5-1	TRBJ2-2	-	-	CASRTVRRGPGDTGELFF	TGCGCCAGCAGAACCGTAAGAAGGGGGCCGGGGGACACCGGGGAGCTGTTTTTT
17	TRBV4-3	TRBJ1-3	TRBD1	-	CASSSERQGFSGNTIYF	TGCGCCAGCAGCTCCGAACGACAGGGCTTCTCTGGAAACACCATATATTTT
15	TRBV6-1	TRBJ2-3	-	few	CASSELPGEKDTQYF	TGTGCCAGCAGTGAACTGCCCGGGGAAAAAGATACGCAGTATTTT
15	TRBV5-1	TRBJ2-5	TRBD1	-	CASSPGQGVGETQYF	TGCGCCAGCAGCCCGGGACAGGGTGTTGGGGAGACCCAGTACTTC
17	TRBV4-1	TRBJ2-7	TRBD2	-	CASSPSAPSGGVYEQYF	TGCGCCAGCAGCCCTTCCGCCCCCTCCGGGGGGGTCTACGAGCAGTACTTC
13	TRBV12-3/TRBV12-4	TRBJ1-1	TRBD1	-	CASRDRGYTEAFF	TGTGCCAGCAGGGACAGGGGGTACACTGAAGCTTTCTTT
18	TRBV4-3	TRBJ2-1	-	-	CASSQDWRGMAAFNEQFF	TGCGCCAGCAGCCAAGATTGGAGAGGCATGGCCGCTTTCAATGAGCAGTTCTTC
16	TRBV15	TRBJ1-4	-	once	CATSRGESGANEKLFF	TGTGCCACCAGCAGAGGGGAGTCCGGGGCTAATGAAAAACTGTTTTTT
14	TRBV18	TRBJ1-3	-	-	CASSPSHSGNTIYF	TGTGCCAGCTCACCGAGTCACTCTGGAAACACCATATATTTT
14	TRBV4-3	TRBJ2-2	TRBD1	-	CASSSGQATGELFF	TGCGCCAGCAGCTCGGGACAGGCAACCGGGGAGCTGTTTTTT
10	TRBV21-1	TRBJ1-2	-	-	CARESYGYTF	TGTGCCAGGGAGAGCTATGGCTACACCTTC
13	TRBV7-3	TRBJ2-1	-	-	CASSSDLGNEQFF	TGTGCCAGCAGCTCAGACTTGGGCAATGAGCAGTTCTTC
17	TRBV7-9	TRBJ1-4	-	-	CASSPQALVATNEKLFF	TGTGCCAGCAGCCCACAGGCCCTAGTTGCAACTAATGAAAAACTGTTTTTT
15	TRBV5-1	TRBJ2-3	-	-	CASSLEGGRRDTQYF	TGCGCCAGCAGCTTGGAGGGGGGGCGTAGGGATACGCAGTATTTT
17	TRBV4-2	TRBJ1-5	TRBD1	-	CASSQGQGARINQPQHF	TGTGCCAGCAGCCAGGGACAGGGGGCGAGGATCAATCAGCCCCAGCATTTT
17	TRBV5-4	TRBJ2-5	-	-	CASSLGAGLNNQETQYF	TGTGCCAGCAGCTTGGGTGCAGGTCTTAACAACCAAGAGACCCAGTACTTC